This TCR beta chain was profiled in a study of molecular identifiers for immune sequencing clone quantification. Study-level background: Four portions were sequenced after RNA from roughly 18,000 or 92,000 naive CD8 cells was split five ways in replicates. Broader study findings: For effector cells, clones above 20 RNA copies held over 97% of molecules; for naive cells, under 1%.

The CDR3 has 17 residues. The V and J ends lost 5 bases and 8 bases, in that order; junction bases with no gene match: 17. The germline gives CDR1 SEHNR, CDR2 FQNEAQ (reference sequence). The CD8+CD4-CCR7+CD45RA+ phenotype defined the sorted naive CD8 T cells. This clonotype was seen a handful of times. Its antigen is undetermined. TCRdb processed the PCR reads anew with MiXCR; each CDR3 protein has one entry. Altogether under 100,000 distinct CDR3 sequences are present, 20% to 25% being singletons, with the ten largest covering about 0.8%. The J gene is TRBJ2-1, the V gene TRBV7-9, with 8 bases aligning to TRBD1. The TCR was taken from a human donor in good health. Some libraries in this study had Jurkat cell RNA spiked in. The sample comprised naive CD8+ T cells from blood, with Jurkat cell RNA spiked in. Subset meaning: FACS-sorted CD8+CD4-CCR7+CD45RA+ naive T cells. The CDR3 DNA sequence: TGTGCCAGCAGCCTCCCAACGGACAGGGAAAGGTTCCATGAGCAGTTCTTC. Its protein product is CASSLPTDRERFHEQFF.